The sequence of this T cell receptor (beta chain) was determined in a study of low-dose radiotherapy and immunotherapy resistance in tumors. Study in general: Administration of intravenous cyclophosphamide at 200 mg/m2 took place every two weeks, one day before radiation and immunotherapy.

This clonotype was counted at least ten times. Documented time point: before trial treatment. TRAV- and TRBV-specific primers were used for first-strand cDNA, which covered alpha and beta chains. TCR amplification used about 20 PCR cycles, a constant-region primer and a V-primer adapter. TCRdb re-derived calls from the reads in MiXCR, one entry per CDR3 protein. The table lists tens of thousands of distinct CDR3 sequences, around 29% of them singletons, with over 8.5% in the top ten. Germline lookup yields CDR1 KGHSH and CDR2 LQKENI. The CDR3 is 16 amino acids. The ends lost 5 bases at V and 4 bases at J; junction bases unmatched: 11.

This specimen was PBMCs, taken before treatment. V usage is TRBV18 and J usage is TRBJ2-1; 7 bases align to TRBD2. This receptor was taken from a female donor with ovarian cancer. CDR3 sequence reads: CASSDPIAGTYNEQFF. The CDR3 region has the DNA TGTGCCAGCTCAGACCCTATAGCGGGTACGTACAATGAGCAGTTCTTC.